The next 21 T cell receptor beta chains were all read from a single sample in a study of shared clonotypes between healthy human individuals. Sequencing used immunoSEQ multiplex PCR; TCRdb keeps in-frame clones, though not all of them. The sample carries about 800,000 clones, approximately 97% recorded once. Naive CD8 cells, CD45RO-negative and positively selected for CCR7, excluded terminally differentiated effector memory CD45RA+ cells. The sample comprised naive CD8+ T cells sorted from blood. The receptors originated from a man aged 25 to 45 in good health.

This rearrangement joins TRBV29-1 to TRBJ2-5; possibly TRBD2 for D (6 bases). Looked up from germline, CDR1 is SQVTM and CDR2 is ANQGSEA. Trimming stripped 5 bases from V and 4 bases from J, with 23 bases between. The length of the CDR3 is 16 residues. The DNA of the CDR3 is TGCAGCGTTCCAGACCCCCGGGAGAGCATAATAGAGACCCAGTACTTC. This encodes CSVPDPRESIIETQYF.

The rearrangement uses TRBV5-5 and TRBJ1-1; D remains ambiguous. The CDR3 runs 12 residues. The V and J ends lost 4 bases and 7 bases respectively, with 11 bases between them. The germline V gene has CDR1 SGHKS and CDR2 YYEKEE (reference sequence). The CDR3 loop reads CASSPDSLEAFF. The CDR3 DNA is TGTGCCAGCAGCCCTGACTCTCTTGAAGCTTTCTTT.

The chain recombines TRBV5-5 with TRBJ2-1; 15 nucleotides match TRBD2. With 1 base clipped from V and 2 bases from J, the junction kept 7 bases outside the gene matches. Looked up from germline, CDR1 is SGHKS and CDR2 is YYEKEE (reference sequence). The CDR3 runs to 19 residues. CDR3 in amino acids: CASSLPMGLAGGTYNEQFF. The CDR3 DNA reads TGTGCCAGCAGCTTGCCCATGGGACTAGCGGGAGGAACCTACAATGAGCAGTTCTTC.

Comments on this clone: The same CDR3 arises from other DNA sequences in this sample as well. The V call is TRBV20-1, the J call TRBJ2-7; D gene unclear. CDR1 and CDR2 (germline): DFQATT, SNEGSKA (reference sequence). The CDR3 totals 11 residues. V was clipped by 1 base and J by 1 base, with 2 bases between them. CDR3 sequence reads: CSARASYEQYF. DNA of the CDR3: TGCAGTGCTAGAGCTTCCTACGAGCAGTACTTC.

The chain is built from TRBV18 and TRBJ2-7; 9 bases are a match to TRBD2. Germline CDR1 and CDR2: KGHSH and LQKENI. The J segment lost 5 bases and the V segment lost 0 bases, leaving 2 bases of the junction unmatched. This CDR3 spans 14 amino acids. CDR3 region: CASSPPGTSHEQYF. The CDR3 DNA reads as TGTGCCAGCTCACCACCAGGGACTAGCCACGAGCAGTACTTC.

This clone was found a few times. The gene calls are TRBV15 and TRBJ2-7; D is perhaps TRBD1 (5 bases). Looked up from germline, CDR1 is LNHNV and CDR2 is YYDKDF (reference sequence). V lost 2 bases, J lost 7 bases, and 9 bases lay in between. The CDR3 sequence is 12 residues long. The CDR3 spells CATSRNRQEQYF. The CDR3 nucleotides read TGTGCCACCAGCAGAAACAGACAGGAGCAGTACTTC.

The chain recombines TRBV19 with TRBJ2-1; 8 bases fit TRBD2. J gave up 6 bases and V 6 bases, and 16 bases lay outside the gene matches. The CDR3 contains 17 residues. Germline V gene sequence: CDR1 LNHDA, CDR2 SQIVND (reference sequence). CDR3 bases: TGTGCCAGTAGCCCACTAGCGGTGCCAGCCTCAGGCAATGAGCAGTTCTTC. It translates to CASSPLAVPASGNEQFF.

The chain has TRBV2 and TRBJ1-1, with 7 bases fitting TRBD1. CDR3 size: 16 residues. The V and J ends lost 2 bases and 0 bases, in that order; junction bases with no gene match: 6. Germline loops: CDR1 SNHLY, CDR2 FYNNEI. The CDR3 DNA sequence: TGTGCCAGCAGTGAACCGTGGCAGGGGGTGAACACTGAAGCTTTCTTT. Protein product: CASSEPWQGVNTEAFF.

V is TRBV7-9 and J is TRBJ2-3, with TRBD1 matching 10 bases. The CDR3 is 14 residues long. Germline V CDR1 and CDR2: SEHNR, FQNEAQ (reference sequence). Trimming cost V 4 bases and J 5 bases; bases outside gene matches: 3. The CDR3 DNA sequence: TGTGCCAGCAGCTCGACAGGGGGCGTAGATACGCAGTATTTT. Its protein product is CASSSTGGVDTQYF.

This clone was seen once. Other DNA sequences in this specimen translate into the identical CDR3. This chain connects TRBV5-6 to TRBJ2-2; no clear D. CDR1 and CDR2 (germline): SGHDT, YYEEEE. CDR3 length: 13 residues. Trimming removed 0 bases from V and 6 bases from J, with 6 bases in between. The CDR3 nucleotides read TGTGCCAGCAGCTTGGGAGGCGCCGGGGAGCTGTTTTTT. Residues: CASSLGGAGELFF.

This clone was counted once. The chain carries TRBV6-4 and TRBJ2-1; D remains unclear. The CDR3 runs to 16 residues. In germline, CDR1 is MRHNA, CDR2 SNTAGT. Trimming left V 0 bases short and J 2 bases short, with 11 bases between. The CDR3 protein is CASSDSWVSPYNEQFF. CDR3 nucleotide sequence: TGTGCCAGCAGTGACTCATGGGTGTCTCCCTACAATGAGCAGTTCTTC.

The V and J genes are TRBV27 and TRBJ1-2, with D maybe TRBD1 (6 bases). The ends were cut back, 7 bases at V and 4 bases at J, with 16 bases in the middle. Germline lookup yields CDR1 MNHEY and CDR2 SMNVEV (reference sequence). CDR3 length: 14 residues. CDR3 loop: CASKFRGGFYGYTF. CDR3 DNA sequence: TGTGCCAGCAAATTCCGGGGGGGCTTCTATGGCTACACCTTC.

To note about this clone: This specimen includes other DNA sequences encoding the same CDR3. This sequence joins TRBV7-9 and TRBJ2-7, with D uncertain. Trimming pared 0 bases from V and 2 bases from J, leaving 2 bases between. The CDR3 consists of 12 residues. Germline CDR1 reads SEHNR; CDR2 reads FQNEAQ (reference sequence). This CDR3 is CASSLAAYEQYF. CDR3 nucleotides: TGTGCCAGCAGCTTAGCTGCCTACGAGCAGTACTTC.

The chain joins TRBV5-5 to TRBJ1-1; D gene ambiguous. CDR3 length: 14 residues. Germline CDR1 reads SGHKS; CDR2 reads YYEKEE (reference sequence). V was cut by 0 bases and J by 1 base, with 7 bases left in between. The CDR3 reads CASSLEPANTEAFF. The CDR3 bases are TGTGCCAGCAGCTTGGAGCCAGCGAACACTGAAGCTTTCTTT.

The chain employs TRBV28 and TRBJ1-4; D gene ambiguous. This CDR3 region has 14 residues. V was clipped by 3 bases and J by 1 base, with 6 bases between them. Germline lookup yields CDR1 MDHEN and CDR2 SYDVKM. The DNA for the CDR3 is TGTGCCAGCAGTTTCGCCAGAACTAATGAAAAACTGTTTTTT. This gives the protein CASSFARTNEKLFF.

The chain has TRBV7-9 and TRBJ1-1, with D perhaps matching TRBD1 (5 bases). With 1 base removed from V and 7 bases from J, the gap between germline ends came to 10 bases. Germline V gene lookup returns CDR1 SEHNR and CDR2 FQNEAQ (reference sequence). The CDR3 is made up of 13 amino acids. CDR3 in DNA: TGTGCCAGCAGCTTAGAATGGGGGGATGAAGCTTTCTTT. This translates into CASSLEWGDEAFF. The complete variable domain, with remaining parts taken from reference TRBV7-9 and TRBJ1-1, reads DTGVSQNPRHKITKRGQNVTFRCDPISEHNRLYWYRQTLGQGPEFLTYFQNEAQLEKSRLLSDRFSAERPKGSFSTLEIQRTEQGDSAMYLCASSLEWGDEAFFGQGTRLTVV.

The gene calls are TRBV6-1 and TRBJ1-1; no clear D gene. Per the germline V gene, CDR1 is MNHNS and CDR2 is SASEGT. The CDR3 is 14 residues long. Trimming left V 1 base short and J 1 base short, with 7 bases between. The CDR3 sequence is CASSEGRGNTEAFF. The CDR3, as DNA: TGTGCCAGCAGTGAAGGGCGGGGGAACACTGAAGCTTTCTTT.

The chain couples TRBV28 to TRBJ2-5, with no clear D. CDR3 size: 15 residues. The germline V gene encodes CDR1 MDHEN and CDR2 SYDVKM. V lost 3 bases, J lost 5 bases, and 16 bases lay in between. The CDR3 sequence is CASSFPALTPETQYF. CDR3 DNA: TGTGCCAGCAGTTTTCCCGCTTTGACTCCGGAGACCCAGTACTTC.

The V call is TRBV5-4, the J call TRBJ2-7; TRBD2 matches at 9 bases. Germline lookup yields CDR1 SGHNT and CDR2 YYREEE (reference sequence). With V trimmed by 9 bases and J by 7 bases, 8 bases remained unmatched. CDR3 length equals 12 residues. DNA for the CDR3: TGTGCCACCTCGGGACTAGCAAGGGAGCAGTACTTC. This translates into CATSGLAREQYF.

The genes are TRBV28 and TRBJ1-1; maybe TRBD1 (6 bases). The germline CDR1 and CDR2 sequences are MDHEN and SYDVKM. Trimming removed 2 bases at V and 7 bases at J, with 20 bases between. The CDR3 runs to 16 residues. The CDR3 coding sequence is TGTGCCAGCAGTTTACAGAACTTTGGGACAACGTTTGAAGCTTTCTTT. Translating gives CASSLQNFGTTFEAFF.

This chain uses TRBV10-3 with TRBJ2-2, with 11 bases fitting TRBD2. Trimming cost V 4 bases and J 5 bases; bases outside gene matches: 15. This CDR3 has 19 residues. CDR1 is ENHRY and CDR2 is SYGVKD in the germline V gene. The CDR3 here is CAISGSLLAGGPYTGELFF. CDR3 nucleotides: TGTGCCATCAGTGGTTCTTTATTAGCGGGAGGGCCGTATACCGGGGAGCTGTTTTTT.